This T cell receptor beta chain was sequenced during a study of T-cell memory formation after mild COVID-19. There are 16 residues in the CDR3. V dropped 5 bases and J dropped 6; count of bases not matched to a gene: 13. Germline-derived CDR1 and CDR2 are SGHRS and YFSETQ. TCRdb called the 5' RACE reads again in MiXCR, with one record for every CDR3 protein. The table lists 150,000 to 200,000 distinct CDR3 sequences, around 15% of them singletons, with more than 2% in the top ten. The sequenced sample consisted of PBMCs or a T cell subset sorted from them (not recorded which). The chain links TRBV5-1 to TRBJ1-2; 10 bases match TRBD1. The receptor's source is an adult woman who had mild COVID-19 (a few samples of this study predate the infection). Cell type and time point are not known. The CDR3 is CASSFTTPGTGDGYTF. CDR3 DNA sequence: TGCGCCAGCAGTTTTACTACACCCGGGACAGGGGATGGCTACACCTTC.